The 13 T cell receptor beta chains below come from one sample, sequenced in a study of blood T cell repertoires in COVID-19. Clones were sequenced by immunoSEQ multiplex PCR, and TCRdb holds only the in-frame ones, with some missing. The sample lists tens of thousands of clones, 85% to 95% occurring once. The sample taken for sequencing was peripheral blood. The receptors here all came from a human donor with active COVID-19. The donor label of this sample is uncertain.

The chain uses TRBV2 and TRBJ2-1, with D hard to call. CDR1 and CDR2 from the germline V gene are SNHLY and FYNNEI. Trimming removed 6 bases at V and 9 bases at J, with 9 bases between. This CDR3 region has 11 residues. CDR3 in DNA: TGTGCCAGCAGCCGAGCCTCTGAGCAGTTCTTC. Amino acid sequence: CASSRASEQFF.

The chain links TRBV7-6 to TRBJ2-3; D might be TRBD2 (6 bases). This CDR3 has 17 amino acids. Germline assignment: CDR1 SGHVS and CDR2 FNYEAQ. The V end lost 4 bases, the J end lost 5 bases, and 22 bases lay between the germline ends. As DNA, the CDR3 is TGTGCCAGCAGCTCACCGAGCTTGCGGGGCCGAGGAGATACGCAGTATTTT. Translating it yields CASSSPSLRGRGDTQYF.

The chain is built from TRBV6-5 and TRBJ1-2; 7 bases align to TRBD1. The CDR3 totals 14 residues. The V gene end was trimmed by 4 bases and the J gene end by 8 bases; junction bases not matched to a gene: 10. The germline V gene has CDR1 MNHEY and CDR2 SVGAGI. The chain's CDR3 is CASSSPGQIWGYTF. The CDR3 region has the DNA TGTGCCAGCAGTTCTCCGGGACAGATTTGGGGCTACACCTTC.

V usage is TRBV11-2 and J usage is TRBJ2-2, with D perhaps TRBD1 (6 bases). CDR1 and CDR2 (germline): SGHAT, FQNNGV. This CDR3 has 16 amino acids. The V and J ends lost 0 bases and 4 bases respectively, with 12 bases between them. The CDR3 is CASSLEGRGGTGELFF. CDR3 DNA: TGTGCCAGCAGCTTAGAGGGCAGGGGTGGCACCGGGGAGCTGTTTTTT. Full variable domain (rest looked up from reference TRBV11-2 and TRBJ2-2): EAGVAQSPRYKIIEKRQSVAFWCNPISGHATLYWYQQILGQGPKLLIQFQNNGVVDDSQLPKDRFSAERLKGVDSTLKIQPAKLEDSAVYLCASSLEGRGGTGELFFGEGSRLTVL.

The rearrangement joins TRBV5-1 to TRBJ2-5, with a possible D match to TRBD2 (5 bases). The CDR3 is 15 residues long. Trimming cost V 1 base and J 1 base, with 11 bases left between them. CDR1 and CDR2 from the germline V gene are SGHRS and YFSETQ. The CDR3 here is CASSLIRAAQETQYF. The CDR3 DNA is TGCGCCAGCAGCTTGATTAGAGCGGCCCAAGAGACCCAGTACTTC.

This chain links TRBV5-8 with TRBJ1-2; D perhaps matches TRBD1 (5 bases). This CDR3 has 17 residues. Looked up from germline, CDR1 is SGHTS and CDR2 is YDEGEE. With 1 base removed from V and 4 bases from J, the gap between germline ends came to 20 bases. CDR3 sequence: CASSLRQAAEGIYGYTF. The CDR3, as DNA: TGTGCCAGCAGCTTGAGGCAGGCGGCGGAGGGGATCTATGGCTACACCTTC.

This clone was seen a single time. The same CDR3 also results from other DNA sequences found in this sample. This CDR3 reads CASSLGISGAQETQYF. In DNA form, the CDR3 reads TGTGCCAGCAGCTTAGGAATTAGCGGGGCACAGGAGACCCAGTACTTC. The chain uses TRBV11-2 and TRBJ2-5, with 8 bases lining up with TRBD2. CDR1 and CDR2 (germline): SGHAT, FQNNGV. The CDR3 has 16 residues. The V segment lost 1 base and the J segment 5 bases; nucleotides outside the gene matches: 9. Together with reference TRBV11-2 and TRBJ2-5, the CDR3 gives the full variable domain: EAGVAQSPRYKIIEKRQSVAFWCNPISGHATLYWYQQILGQGPKLLIQFQNNGVVDDSQLPKDRFSAERLKGVDSTLKIQPAKLEDSAVYLCASSLGISGAQETQYFGPGTRLLVL.

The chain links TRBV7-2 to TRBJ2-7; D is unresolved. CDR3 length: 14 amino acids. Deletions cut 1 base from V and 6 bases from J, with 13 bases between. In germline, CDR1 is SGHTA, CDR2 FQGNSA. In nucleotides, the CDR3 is TGTGCCAGCAGCTTAGTGGTGCCGAGCGTCGAGCAGTACTTC. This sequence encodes CASSLVVPSVEQYF. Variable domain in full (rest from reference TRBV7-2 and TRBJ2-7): GAGVSQSPSNKVTEKGKDVELRCDPISGHTALYWYRQSLGQGLEFLIYFQGNSAPDKSGLPSDRFSAERTGGSVSTLTIQRTQQEDSAVYLCASSLVVPSVEQYFGPGTRLTVT.

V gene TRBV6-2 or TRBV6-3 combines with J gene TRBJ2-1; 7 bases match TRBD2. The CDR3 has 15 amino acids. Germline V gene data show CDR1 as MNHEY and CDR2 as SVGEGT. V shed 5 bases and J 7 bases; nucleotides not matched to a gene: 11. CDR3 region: CASSTSLAEGNEQFF. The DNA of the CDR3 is TGTGCCAGCAGTACATCCCTAGCGGAGGGGAATGAGCAGTTCTTC.

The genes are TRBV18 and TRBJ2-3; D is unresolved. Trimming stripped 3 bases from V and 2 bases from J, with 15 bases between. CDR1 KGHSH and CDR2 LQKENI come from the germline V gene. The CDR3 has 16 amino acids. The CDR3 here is CASSPVDTTNTDTQYF. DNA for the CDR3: TGTGCCAGCTCACCGGTAGATACTACAAACACAGATACGCAGTATTTT.

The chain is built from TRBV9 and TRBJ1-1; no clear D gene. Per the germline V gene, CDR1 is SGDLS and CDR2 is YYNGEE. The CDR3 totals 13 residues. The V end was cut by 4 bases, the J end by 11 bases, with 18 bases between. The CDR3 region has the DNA TGTGCCAGCAGCCCAGAGTTTGGGAGCCAGGCTTTCTTT. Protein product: CASSPEFGSQAFF.

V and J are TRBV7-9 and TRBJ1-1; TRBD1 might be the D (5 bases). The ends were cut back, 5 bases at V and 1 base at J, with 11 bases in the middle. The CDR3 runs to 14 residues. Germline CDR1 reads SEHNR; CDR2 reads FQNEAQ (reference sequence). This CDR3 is CASSRGQENTEAFF. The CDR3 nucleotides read TGTGCCAGCAGCCGTGGACAAGAGAACACTGAAGCTTTCTTT.

CDR3 sequence (DNA): TGTGCCAGCAGCCAAGATTGGGAGAACCGGCGCTATGGCTACACCTTC. The encoded protein is CASSQDWENRRYGYTF. This chain connects TRBV3-1 (or the pseudogene TRBV3-2) to TRBJ1-2, with unresolved D. V lost 0 bases, J lost 4 bases, and 15 bases lay in between. The CDR3 consists of 16 residues. Germline V gene lookup returns CDR1 LGHDT and CDR2 YNNKEL (reference sequence).